The 24 T cell receptor beta chains reported below all come from one sample, sequenced in a study of molecular identifiers for immune sequencing clone quantification. TCRdb re-called the PCR reads with MiXCR, one entry per CDR3 protein. The sample lists around 470,000 distinct CDR3 sequences, about 25% occurring once. The sample was naive CD8+ T cells from blood, with Jurkat cell RNA spiked in. Subset described: FACS-sorted CD8+CD4-CCR7+CD45RA+ naive T cells. Source of these receptors: a human donor in good health. Some libraries in this study had Jurkat cell RNA spiked in.

This clonotype was seen repeatedly, ten times or more. CDR3 sequence (DNA): TGTGCCAGCAGTTTAGTGTGGACAGGGCCAAACACTGAAGCTTTCTTT. Residues: CASSLVWTGPNTEAFF. The chain joins TRBV27 to TRBJ1-1; 8 nucleotides agree with TRBD1. V lost 2 bases to trimming and J lost 2 bases; unmatched junction nucleotides: 7. CDR1 and CDR2 from the germline V gene are MNHEY and SMNVEV (reference sequence). The CDR3 totals 16 residues.

The chain uses TRBV28 and TRBJ2-3, with TRBD1 identical over 10 bases. The trim removed 2 bases at V and 4 bases at J, leaving 3 bases unmatched. The CDR3 is 15 residues long. Germline CDR1 reads MDHEN; CDR2 reads SYDVKM. CDR3 sequence: CASSLRQGASDTQYF. In DNA form, the CDR3 reads TGTGCCAGCAGTTTACGACAGGGGGCATCAGATACGCAGTATTTT.

J is TRBJ1-5 and V is TRBV24-1; the D gene is possibly TRBD1 (6 bases). The CDR3 is 16 amino acids. Per the germline V gene, CDR1 is KGHDR and CDR2 is SFDVKD. Between the trimmed V and J ends, which lost 3 bases and 0 bases, there was a span of 11 bases. The CDR3 nucleotides are TGTGCCACCAGTGATGAAACAGGGTATAGCAATCAGCCCCAGCATTTT. Translation gives CATSDETGYSNQPQHF.

Ten or more counts support this clonotype. V gene TRBV29-1 combines with J gene TRBJ2-7; D might be TRBD2 (6 bases). Trimming took off 4 bases at V and 6 bases at J, with 13 bases between the two ends. Germline V gives CDR1 SQVTM, CDR2 ANQGSEA. CDR3 length: 12 residues. This CDR3 reads CSVVEGSGEQYF. Here the CDR3 DNA reads TGCAGCGTTGTGGAGGGGTCAGGCGAGCAGTACTTC.

Regarding this clonotype: One junction end does not reproduce the germline sequence, and a read error may be involved. The rearrangement joins TRBV4-3 to TRBJ1-5; no definite D call. The germline gives CDR1 LGHNA, CDR2 YSLEER. This CDR3 has 15 amino acids. The CDR3: CTSSQYRYANQPQHF. The CDR3 DNA reads TGCACCAGCAGCCAATATAGGTACGCTAATCAGCCCCAGCATTTT.

A remark on this clonotype: Given a much more abundant clone one base away, this may be a read error. The genes are TRBV7-9 and TRBJ2-5; possibly TRBD2 for D (5 bases). The CDR3 has 15 residues. Germline V gene data show CDR1 as SEHNR and CDR2 as FQNEAQ (reference sequence). Here the CDR3 reads CASSLTGSSQEAQYF. CDR3 bases: TGTGCCAGCAGCCTCACGGGATCCTCCCAAGAGGCCCAGTACTTC. The whole variable domain, filled in from reference TRBV7-9 and TRBJ2-5, reads DTGVSQNPRHKITKRGQNVTFRCDPISEHNRLYWYRQTLGQGPEFLTYFQNEAQLEKSRLLSDRFSAERPKGSFSTLEIQRTEQGDSAMYLCASSLTGSSQEAQYFGPGTRLLVL.

This clonotype showed up many times. The J gene is TRBJ2-5, the V gene TRBV29-1; maybe TRBD2 (6 bases). CDR3 size: 14 residues. Germline V CDR1 and CDR2: SQVTM, ANQGSEA. V was shortened by 5 bases and J by 0 bases, with 13 bases between the two germline ends. As DNA, the CDR3 is TGCAGCGTTCCTCAGGCTAGCGACCAAGAGACCCAGTACTTC. Translating it yields CSVPQASDQETQYF.

CDR3 amino acids: CASRLAGGPRYF. The CDR3 nucleotides are TGTGCCAGCAGACTAGCGGGGGGGCCGCGGTATTTT. This sequence joins TRBV6-2 or TRBV6-3 and TRBJ2-3; 13 positions agree with TRBD2. Germline V gene data show CDR1 as MNHEY and CDR2 as SVGEGT. The ends lost 6 bases at V and 14 bases at J; junction bases unmatched: 5. The CDR3 totals 12 residues.

This clonotype was observed many times. This rearrangement joins TRBV5-1 to TRBJ2-5; 8 nucleotides agree with TRBD2. V gave up 4 bases and J gave up 3 bases; unmatched junction bases: 8. CDR3 size: 15 residues. Germline CDR1 is SGHRS and CDR2 is YFSETQ. The CDR3 bases are TGCGCCAGCAGCAGGATAGCGGGGAGTAAAGAGACCCAGTACTTC. Its translation is CASSRIAGSKETQYF.

A remark on this clonotype: One end of the junction is discordant with germline, which a read error may explain. The chain joins TRBV7-9 to TRBJ2-1; 13 positions match TRBD2. The CDR3 loop spans 16 amino acids. Germline V gene data show CDR1 as SEHNR and CDR2 as FQNEAQ (reference sequence). This CDR3 is CASSSWTSGGYTEQFF. As DNA, the CDR3 is TGTGCCAGCAGCTCATGGACTAGCGGGGGATACACTGAGCAGTTCTTC.

V usage is TRBV28 and J usage is TRBJ1-4; TRBD1 aligns across 9 bases. The CDR3 consists of 14 residues. In germline, CDR1 is MDHEN, CDR2 SYDVKM. V lost 1 base and J lost 8; bases outside the gene matches: 2. CDR3 protein: CASSLYRGHEKLFF. Written as DNA, the CDR3 is TGTGCCAGCAGTTTATACAGGGGGCACGAAAAACTGTTTTTT.

This clonotype has more than one count but fewer than ten. This chain joins TRBV14 and TRBJ1-6; no firm D call. V lost 0 bases to trimming and J lost 10 bases, with 7 bases between them. This CDR3 contains 13 residues. In germline, CDR1 is SGHDN, CDR2 FVKESK. The CDR3 sequence: CASSQERRSPLHF. The CDR3 region has the DNA TGTGCCAGCAGCCAAGAACGGCGCTCACCCCTCCACTTT.

The chain couples TRBV19 to TRBJ1-2; D is unresolved. V was cut by 6 bases and J by 8 bases, with 16 bases left in between. This CDR3 region has 13 residues. Germline CDR1 LNHDA, CDR2 SQIVND (reference sequence). The CDR3 sequence is CASRPEEGSGYTF. The CDR3 DNA sequence: TGTGCCAGTAGGCCGGAGGAGGGATCCGGCTACACCTTC. Full variable domain (remainder filled in from reference TRBV19 and TRBJ1-2): DGGITQSPKYLFRKEGQNVTLSCEQNLNHDAMYWYRQDPGQGLRLIYYSQIVNDFQKGDIAEGYSVSREKKESFPLTVTSAQKNPTAFYLCASRPEEGSGYTFGSGTRLTVV.

This clonotype appeared many times. This chain joins TRBV12-3 or TRBV12-4 and TRBJ2-5; D gene uncertain. Trimming left V 3 bases short and J 4 bases short, with 9 bases between. The CDR3 consists of 13 residues. The CDR3 sequence is CASSFGFPETQYF. The CDR3 coding sequence is TGTGCCAGCAGTTTTGGGTTTCCAGAGACCCAGTACTTC.

This clonotype was recorded a few times. The V and J genes are TRBV4-1 and TRBJ2-1, with D perhaps matching TRBD2 (5 bases). CDR3 length equals 12 residues. The V end lost 8 bases, the J end lost 5 bases, and 10 bases lay between the germline ends. From germline, CDR1 is MGHRA and CDR2 YSYEKL. CDR3 sequence (DNA): TGCGCCAGCGCGGACTTCGACAATGAGCAGTTCTTC. Translated: CASADFDNEQFF.

In its sample, this clonotype was seen many times. V and J are TRBV2 and TRBJ1-5, with D unclear. The V end lost 3 bases, the J end lost 2 bases, and 11 bases lay between the germline ends. CDR3 length equals 15 residues. CDR1 SNHLY and CDR2 FYNNEI come from the germline V gene. CDR3 coding DNA: TGTGCCAGCAGTGATTGGGCCCTCGGCAATCAGCCCCAGCATTTT. It is translated as CASSDWALGNQPQHF. The full variable domain, completed using reference TRBV2 and TRBJ1-5, is EPEVTQTPSHQVTQMGQEVILRCVPISNHLYFYWYRQILGQKVEFLVSFYNNEISEKSEIFDDQFSVERPDGSNFTLKIRSTKLEDSAMYFCASSDWALGNQPQHFGDGTRLSIL.

This clonotype was counted only a few times. V and J are TRBV20-1 and TRBJ1-5; no firm D call. Trimming took off 0 bases at V and 0 bases at J, with 18 bases between the two ends. The CDR3 contains 18 residues. Germline CDR1 is DFQATT and CDR2 is SNEGSKA (reference sequence). CDR3 sequence (DNA): TGCAGTGCTAGAGATCCAAGGGAGGTCTCCAATAGCAATCAGCCCCAGCATTTT. Protein: CSARDPREVSNSNQPQHF.

This clonotype appeared a few times. The CDR3 region has the DNA TGTGCCAGTAGTATTACTAGCGGGAACAATGAGCAGTTCTTC. Translation: CASSITSGNNEQFF. This sequence joins TRBV19 and TRBJ2-1; 10 bases match TRBD2. Germline V CDR1 and CDR2: LNHDA, SQIVND (reference sequence). The junction had 1 base not matched to a gene; V was cut back by 3 bases and J by 5 bases. This CDR3 comprises 14 residues.

A few counts support this clonotype. This chain joins TRBV20-1 and TRBJ2-2; TRBD2 matches at 8 bases. This CDR3 contains 15 residues. In germline, CDR1 is DFQATT, CDR2 SNEGSKA (reference sequence). V lost 2 bases and J lost 1; bases outside the gene matches: 3. In DNA, the CDR3 is TGCAGTGCTAGACCAGCGGGGGAGAACACCGGGGAGCTGTTTTTT. It translates to CSARPAGENTGELFF.

The chain uses TRBV11-3 and TRBJ2-2; TRBD1 matches at 8 bases. V was clipped by 0 bases and J by 6 bases; unmatched bases: 12. Germline V gene lookup returns CDR1 SGHNT and CDR2 YENEEA. The CDR3 contains 18 residues. The CDR3 bases are TGTGCCAGCAGCTTAGAAGGCCCCGGACGGACAGGGTCCGGGGAGCTGTTTTTT. This encodes CASSLEGPGRTGSGELFF.

This clonotype has more than one count but fewer than ten. V gene TRBV4-2 combines with J gene TRBJ2-3, with 12 nucleotides matching TRBD2. This CDR3 region has 20 residues. CDR1 is LGHNA, CDR2 YNFKEQ, per germline. V lost 2 bases, J lost 6 bases, and 18 bases stayed unmatched. DNA of the CDR3: TGTGCCAGCAGCCAAAGGAGGGAGGGTACTAGCGGGAGGATTTCCGATACGCAGTATTTT. As protein: CASSQRREGTSGRISDTQYF.

This chain uses TRBV3-1 with TRBJ1-6, with D uncertain. V lost 4 bases and J 11 bases, leaving 27 bases between the germline ends. Germline V gene lookup returns CDR1 LGHDT and CDR2 YNNKEL (reference sequence). The CDR3 totals 18 residues. CDR3 nucleotides: TGTGCCAGCAGCCTTCCGGCCAGGAAGAGCTCCTACAATCCACCCCTCCACTTT. Translating gives CASSLPARKSSYNPPLHF.

As for this clonotype: Since a much larger clone is just one base distant, this may be a read error. The final CDR3 position lacks the conserved phenylalanine or tryptophan, pointing to a likely read error. The chain is built from TRBV7-6 and TRBJ1-1, with TRBD1 matching over 7 bases. Per germline, CDR1 SGHVS and CDR2 FNYEAQ. This CDR3 comprises 13 residues. V trimming: 5 bases; J trimming: 4 bases; junction bases outside the gene matches: 4. The CDR3 bases are TGTGCCAGCAGCCGGGACAGCTTCACTGAAGCTTTCTAT. It yields the protein CASSRDSFTEAFY.

V and J are TRBV2 and TRBJ1-5; D remains ambiguous. The CDR3 is 15 residues long. Trimming removed 8 bases from V and 4 bases from J, with 18 bases in between. Germline lookup yields CDR1 SNHLY and CDR2 FYNNEI. CDR3 bases: TGTGCCAGCGGTCCCCGCAACGGGAGAAATCAGCCCCAGCATTTT. Its translation: CASGPRNGRNQPQHF. Drawing the rest from reference TRBV2 and TRBJ1-5, the complete variable domain is EPEVTQTPSHQVTQMGQEVILRCVPISNHLYFYWYRQILGQKVEFLVSFYNNEISEKSEIFDDQFSVERPDGSNFTLKIRSTKLEDSAMYFCASGPRNGRNQPQHFGDGTRLSIL.